There are a few counts of the clone carrying this T cell receptor beta chain. No antigen is known for it. RNA transcripts yielded amplified TCR beta CDR3 regions. Researchers ran a first-round RT-PCR on the TCR CDR3 using the HTBI primer set. TCRdb itself ran the multiplex PCR reads through MiXCR, one entry per CDR3 protein. The data show roughly 640,000 distinct CDR3 sequences, with approximately 15% seen just once and around 3.3% held by the top ten. The study left out patients who had uncontrolled infection, other autoimmune disease, pregnancy or lactation. The sample originates from a study of T cells in Graves' hyperthyroidism and ophthalmopathy. Study at large: The blood sample was taken at first diagnosis, before treatment began. Study results and limitations: Researchers report that a 13 V-J model separated ophthalmopathy from stable hyperthyroidism. Most thyroid clonotypes expanded above 0.001 were also detected in blood.

Trimming took off 3 bases at V and 2 bases at J, with 8 bases between the two ends. Germline CDR1 and CDR2: SEHNR and FQNEAQ (reference sequence). The CDR3 covers 13 residues. The gene calls are TRBV7-9 and TRBJ2-7; no firm D call. Sequencing was done on a sample of blood. The receptor's source is a woman aged 40 to 50 with Graves' ophthalmopathy. The CDR3 spells CASSLYGTYEQYF. The CDR3 DNA is TGTGCCAGCAGCTTGTACGGAACCTACGAGCAGTACTTC.